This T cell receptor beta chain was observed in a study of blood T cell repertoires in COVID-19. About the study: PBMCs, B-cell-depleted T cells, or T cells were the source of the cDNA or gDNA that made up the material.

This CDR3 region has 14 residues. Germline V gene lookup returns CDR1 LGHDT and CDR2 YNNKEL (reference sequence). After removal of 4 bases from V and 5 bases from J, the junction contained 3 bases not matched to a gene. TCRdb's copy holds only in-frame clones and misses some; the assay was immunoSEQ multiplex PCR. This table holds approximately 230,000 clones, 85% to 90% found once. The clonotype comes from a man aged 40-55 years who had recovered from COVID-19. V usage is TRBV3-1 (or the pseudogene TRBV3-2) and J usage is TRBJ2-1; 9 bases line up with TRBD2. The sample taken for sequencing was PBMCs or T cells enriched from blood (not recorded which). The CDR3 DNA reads TGTGCCAGCAGCCCCCTAGCGGGAAACAATGAGCAGTTCTTC. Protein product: CASSPLAGNNEQFF.